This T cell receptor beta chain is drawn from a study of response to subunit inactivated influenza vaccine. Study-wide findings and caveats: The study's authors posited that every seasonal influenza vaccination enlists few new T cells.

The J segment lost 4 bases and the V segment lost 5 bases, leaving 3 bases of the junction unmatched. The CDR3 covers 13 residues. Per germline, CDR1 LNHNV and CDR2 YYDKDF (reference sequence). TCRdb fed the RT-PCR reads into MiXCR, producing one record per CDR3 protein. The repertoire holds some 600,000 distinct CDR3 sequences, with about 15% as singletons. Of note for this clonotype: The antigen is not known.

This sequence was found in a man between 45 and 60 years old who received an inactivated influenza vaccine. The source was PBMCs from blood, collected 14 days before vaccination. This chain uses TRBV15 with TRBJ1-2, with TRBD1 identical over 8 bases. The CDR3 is CATSQTGAYGYTF. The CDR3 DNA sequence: TGTGCCACCAGCCAGACAGGGGCCTATGGCTACACCTTC.